These 10 T cell receptor beta chains originate from one sample sequenced in a study of regulatory T cells in long-lasting Graves disease. Time point given: newly diagnosed GD, antithyroid drugs for less than 3 months. The authors made the TCR library using RNA they extracted from PBMCs. To make TCR beta libraries, researchers used iRepertoire HTBI primers and Arm-PCR of CDR3 regions. TCRdb ran MiXCR on the multiplex PCR reads and lists one entry per CDR3 protein. The table includes 400,000 to 500,000 distinct CDR3 sequences, around 15% detected once. These data were also reused for a study on T cells in Graves' hyperthyroidism and ophthalmopathy.

The sample in question was peripheral blood mononuclear cells (PBMCs), obtained at new diagnosis, from a patient treated with antithyroid drugs. These receptors were obtained from a woman between 45 and 60 years old with Graves disease.

This clonotype was seen ten or more times. The chain couples TRBV20-1 to TRBJ1-5, with TRBD1 as a possible D gene (6 bases). The length of the CDR3 is 12 residues. CDR1 is DFQATT, CDR2 SNEGSKA, per germline (reference sequence). V lost 6 bases, J lost 6 bases, and 12 bases lay in between. The CDR3 DNA reads TGCAGTGCCAGGACAGCTAGTCAGCCCCAGCATTTT. Encoded protein: CSARTASQPQHF.

This clonotype was counted ten times or more. The V and J genes are TRBV20-1 and TRBJ2-1, with 13 bases aligning to TRBD2. This CDR3 has 14 amino acids. Germline trimming cut 6 bases from V and 9 bases from J; bases unmatched to any gene: 8. The germline V gene encodes CDR1 DFQATT and CDR2 SNEGSKA (reference sequence). In DNA, the CDR3 is TGCAGTGCCGAGCCGGGACTAGCGGGACGTGAGCAGTTCTTC. Amino acids: CSAEPGLAGREQFF.

As for this clonotype: A much larger clone is a single base away; this may be a read error. CDR3 sequence: CASSPTGTGRTDTQYF. DNA for the CDR3: TGTGCCAGCAGCCCCACCGGGACAGGGCGCACAGATACGCAGTATTTT. The chain joins TRBV7-3 to TRBJ2-3; TRBD1 aligns across 9 bases. The CDR3 is 16 residues long. Germline V gene lookup returns CDR1 SGHTA and CDR2 FQGTGA. Unmatched junction bases numbered 7, after V lost 5 bases and J lost 1 base.

Comments on this clonotype: This could be a read error, since a much larger clone is one nucleotide away. V and J are TRBV9 and TRBJ2-1; 9 bases are a match to TRBD1. The CDR3 loop spans 15 amino acids. V was pared by 5 bases and J by 10 bases, with 13 bases of the junction left unmatched. Germline V gene sequence: CDR1 SGDLS, CDR2 YYNGEE. The CDR3 here is CASSGPGQGPYEQFF. The CDR3 DNA reads as TGTGCCAGCAGTGGACCGGGACAGGGTCCCTACGAGCAGTTCTTC.

This clonotype was seen at least ten times. The chain links TRBV20-1 to TRBJ2-7; a possible D gene is TRBD1 (6 bases). V was pared by 0 bases and J by 1 base, with 10 bases between. Germline lookup yields CDR1 DFQATT and CDR2 SNEGSKA (reference sequence). This CDR3 comprises 14 residues. This CDR3 reads CSARDRDMSYEQYF. The CDR3 DNA reads as TGCAGTGCTAGAGACCGGGACATGTCCTACGAGCAGTACTTC.

This clonotype came up many times. The chain carries TRBV5-6 and TRBJ1-4, with D possibly TRBD1 on 5 matching bases. V shed 3 bases and J shed 5 bases, with 17 bases lying between them. CDR1 and CDR2 from the germline V gene are SGHDT and YYEEEE. This CDR3 has 16 amino acids. The DNA for the CDR3 is TGTGCCAGCAGCTCGGGGGGAGGCGCAGGAAATGAAAAACTGTTTTTT. Its translation is CASSSGGGAGNEKLFF.

This clonotype was picked up many times. V gene TRBV3-1 combines with J gene TRBJ2-2; a weak D match, TRBD2 (6 bases). The CDR3 extends over 15 amino acids. Germline CDR1 LGHDT, CDR2 YNNKEL (reference sequence). With 0 bases removed from V and 7 bases from J, the gap between germline ends came to 12 bases. The CDR3 sequence is CASSQEASAVGELFF. The CDR3 DNA follows: TGTGCCAGCAGCCAAGAAGCTAGCGCCGTCGGGGAGCTGTTTTTT.

This clonotype has a count of ten or more. V and J are TRBV13 and TRBJ2-5; maybe TRBD1 (6 bases). Germline V gene sequence: CDR1 PRHDT, CDR2 FYEKMQ (reference sequence). CDR3 length: 15 amino acids. V was pared by 0 bases and J by 5 bases, with 13 bases between. Written as DNA, the CDR3 is TGTGCCAGCAGCTTAGGGCCACAGGGTCCGGAGACCCAGTACTTC. Amino acid sequence: CASSLGPQGPETQYF.

There are a few counts of this clonotype. The CDR3 nucleotides are TGTGCCAGCAGCTTAGGCGGGAGAGTAGATTCACCCCTCCACTTT. Translated: CASSLGGRVDSPLHF. The chain recombines TRBV7-2 with TRBJ1-6; D is unresolved. V lost 1 base, J lost 8 bases, and 12 bases lay in between. This CDR3 has 15 residues. Germline V CDR1 and CDR2: SGHTA, FQGNSA.

This clonotype was seen only once. This sequence may be a read error, since a much larger clone differs from it by one base. The chain joins TRBV6-2 or TRBV6-3 to TRBJ1-3, with D hard to call. The CDR3 covers 17 residues. V dropped 8 bases and J dropped 0 bases, with 20 bases sitting between them. Germline CDR1 and CDR2: MNHEY and SVGEGT. The CDR3 sequence: CASGDRSTSPSGNTIYF. For the CDR3, the DNA is TGTGCCAGCGGGGATCGGAGCACTAGTCCCTCTGGAAACACCATATATTTT.